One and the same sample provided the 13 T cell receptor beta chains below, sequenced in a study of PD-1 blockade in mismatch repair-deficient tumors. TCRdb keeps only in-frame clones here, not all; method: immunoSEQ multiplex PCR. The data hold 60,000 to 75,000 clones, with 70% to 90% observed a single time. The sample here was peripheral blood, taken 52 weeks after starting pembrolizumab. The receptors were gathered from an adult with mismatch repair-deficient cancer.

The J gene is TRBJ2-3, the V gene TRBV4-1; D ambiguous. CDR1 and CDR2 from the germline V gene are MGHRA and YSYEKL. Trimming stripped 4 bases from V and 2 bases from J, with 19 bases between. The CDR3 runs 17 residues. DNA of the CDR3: TGCGCCAGCAGCCCCTCGGACCAGCAATATTCCACAGATACGCAGTATTTT. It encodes CASSPSDQQYSTDTQYF.

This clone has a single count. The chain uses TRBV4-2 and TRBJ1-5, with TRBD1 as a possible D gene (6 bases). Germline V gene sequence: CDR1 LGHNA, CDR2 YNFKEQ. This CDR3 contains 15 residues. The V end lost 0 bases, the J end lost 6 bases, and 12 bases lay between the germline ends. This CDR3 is CASSQDGGGLQPQHF. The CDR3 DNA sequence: TGTGCCAGCAGCCAAGATGGTGGGGGGCTTCAGCCCCAGCATTTT.

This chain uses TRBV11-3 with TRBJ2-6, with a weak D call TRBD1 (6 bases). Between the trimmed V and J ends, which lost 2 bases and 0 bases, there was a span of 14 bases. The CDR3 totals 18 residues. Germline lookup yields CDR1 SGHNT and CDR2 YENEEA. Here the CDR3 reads CASSLWHRVFSGANVLTF. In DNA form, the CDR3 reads TGTGCCAGCAGCTTATGGCACAGGGTTTTCTCTGGGGCCAACGTCCTGACTTTC.

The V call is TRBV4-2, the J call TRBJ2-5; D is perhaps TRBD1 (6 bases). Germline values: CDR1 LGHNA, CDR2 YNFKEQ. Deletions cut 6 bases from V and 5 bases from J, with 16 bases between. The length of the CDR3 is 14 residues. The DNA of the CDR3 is TGTGCCAGCAGTGTGCCGAGGGACATGGAGACCCAGTACTTC. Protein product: CASSVPRDMETQYF.

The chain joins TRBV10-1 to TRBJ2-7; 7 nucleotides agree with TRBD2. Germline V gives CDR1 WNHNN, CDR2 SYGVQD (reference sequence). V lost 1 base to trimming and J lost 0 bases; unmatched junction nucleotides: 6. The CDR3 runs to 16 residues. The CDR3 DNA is TGCGCCAGCAGTGAGTACGAGGGAGGGAGCTCCTACGAGCAGTACTTC. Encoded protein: CASSEYEGGSSYEQYF.

CDR3 sequence: CASSPGGMTDAYEQYF. The CDR3 DNA reads TGTGCCAGCAGCCCGGGCGGTATGACAGACGCCTACGAGCAGTACTTC. This chain uses TRBV7-9 with TRBJ2-7; D may be TRBD1 (5 bases). Per germline, CDR1 SEHNR and CDR2 FQNEAQ (reference sequence). Trimming stripped 5 bases from V and 2 bases from J, with 19 bases between. CDR3 length: 16 amino acids.

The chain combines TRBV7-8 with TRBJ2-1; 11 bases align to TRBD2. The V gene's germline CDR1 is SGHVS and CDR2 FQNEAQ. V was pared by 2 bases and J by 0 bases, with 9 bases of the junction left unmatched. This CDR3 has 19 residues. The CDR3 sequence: CASSLWIVAGGSSYNEQFF. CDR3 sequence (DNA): TGTGCCAGCAGCTTATGGATCGTAGCGGGGGGGAGCTCCTACAATGAGCAGTTCTTC.

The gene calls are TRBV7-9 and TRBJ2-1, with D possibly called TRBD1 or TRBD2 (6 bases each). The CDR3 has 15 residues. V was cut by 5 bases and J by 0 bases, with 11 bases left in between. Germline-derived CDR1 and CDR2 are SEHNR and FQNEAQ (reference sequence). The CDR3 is CASSRGTPSYNEQFF. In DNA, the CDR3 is TGTGCCAGCAGCCGCGGGACACCCTCCTACAATGAGCAGTTCTTC.

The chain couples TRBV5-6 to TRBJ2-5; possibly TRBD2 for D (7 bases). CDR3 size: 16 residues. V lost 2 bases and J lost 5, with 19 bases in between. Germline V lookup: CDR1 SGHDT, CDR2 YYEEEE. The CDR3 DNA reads TGTGCCAGCAGCTTTTCTGGCGGGAGCCAGGGGGAGACCCAGTACTTC. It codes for CASSFSGGSQGETQYF. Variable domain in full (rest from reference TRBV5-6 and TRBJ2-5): DAGVTQSPTHLIKTRGQQVTLRCSPKSGHDTVSWYQQALGQGPQFIFQYYEEEERQRGNFPDRFSGHQFPNYSSELNVNALLLGDSALYLCASSFSGGSQGETQYFGPGTRLLVL.

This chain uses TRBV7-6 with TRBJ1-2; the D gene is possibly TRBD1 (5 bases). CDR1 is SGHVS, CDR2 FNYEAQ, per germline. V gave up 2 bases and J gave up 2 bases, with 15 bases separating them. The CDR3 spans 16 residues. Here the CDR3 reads CASSLYPGLENYGYTF. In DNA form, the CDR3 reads TGTGCCAGCAGCTTATATCCAGGGTTGGAGAACTATGGCTACACCTTC.

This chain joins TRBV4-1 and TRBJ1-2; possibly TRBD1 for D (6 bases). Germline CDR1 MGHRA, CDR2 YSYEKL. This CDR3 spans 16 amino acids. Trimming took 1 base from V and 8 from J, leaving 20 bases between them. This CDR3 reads CASSQATGPRGAGYTF. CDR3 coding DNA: TGCGCCAGCAGCCAAGCAACAGGTCCCCGGGGGGCAGGCTACACCTTC.

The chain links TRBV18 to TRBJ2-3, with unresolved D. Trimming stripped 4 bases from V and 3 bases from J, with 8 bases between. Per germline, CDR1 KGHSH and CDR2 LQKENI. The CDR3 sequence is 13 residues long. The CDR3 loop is CASSLTYTDTQYF. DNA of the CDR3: TGTGCCAGCTCACTTACATATACAGATACGCAGTATTTT.

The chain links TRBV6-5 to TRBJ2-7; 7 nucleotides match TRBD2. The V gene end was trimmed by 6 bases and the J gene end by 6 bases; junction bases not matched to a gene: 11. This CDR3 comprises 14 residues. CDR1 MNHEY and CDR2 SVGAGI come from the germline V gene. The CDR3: CASSLTSVRGEQYF. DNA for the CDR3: TGTGCCAGCAGCCTAACTAGCGTCAGAGGCGAGCAGTACTTC.